The text below deals with one T cell receptor (beta chain). The data originate from a study of T cell changes during pregnancy in multiple sclerosis. Sequencing was performed with immunoSEQ multiplex PCR; in TCRdb, only in-frame clones are kept and a portion is missing. The sample records tens of thousands of clones, roughly 94% being singletons. Trimming cost V 4 bases and J 8 bases; bases outside gene matches: 11. This CDR3 has 15 residues. The germline gives CDR1 MGHRA, CDR2 YSYEKL. This rearrangement joins TRBV4-1 to TRBJ1-2; TRBD1 aligns across 9 bases. The sample here was peripheral blood, taken before pregnancy. The receptor's source is a female donor with multiple sclerosis, enrolled in a pregnancy study. The CDR3 nucleotides read TGCGCCAGCAGCCCACTCGGACAGGGGCAAATCGGCTACACCTTC. Its translation: CASSPLGQGQIGYTF.